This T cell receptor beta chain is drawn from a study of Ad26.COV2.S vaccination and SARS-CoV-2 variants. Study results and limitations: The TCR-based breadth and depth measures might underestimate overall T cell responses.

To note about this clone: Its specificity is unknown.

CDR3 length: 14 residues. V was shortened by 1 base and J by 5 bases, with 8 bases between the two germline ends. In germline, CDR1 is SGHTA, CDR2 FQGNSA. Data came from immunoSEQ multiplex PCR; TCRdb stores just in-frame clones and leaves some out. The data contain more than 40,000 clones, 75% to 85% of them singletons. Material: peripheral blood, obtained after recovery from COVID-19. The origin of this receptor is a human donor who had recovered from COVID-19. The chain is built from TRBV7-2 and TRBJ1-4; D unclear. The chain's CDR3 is CASSLVVGNEKLFF. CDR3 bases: TGTGCCAGCAGCTTAGTCGTAGGGAATGAAAAACTGTTTTTT.